The 18 T cell receptor beta chains below were found in one sample sequenced in a study of T-cell reconstitution after alpha-beta-depleted transplantation in children. Unique molecular identifiers featured in how the TCRbeta library was prepared. TCRdb re-derived calls from the PCR reads in MiXCR, one entry per CDR3 protein. This table has about 980,000 distinct CDR3 sequences, about 30% appearing once. The input for sequencing was PBMCs, mostly from graft donor cells, taken 360 days after TCRalphabeta/CD19-depleted stem cell transplant. All receptors derive from a boy under two years old who had a stem cell transplant for SCID, so the T cells may come from the graft donor.

The chain is built from TRBV20-1 and TRBJ2-3, with D hard to call. CDR1 DFQATT and CDR2 SNEGSKA come from the germline V gene (reference sequence). CDR3 length: 14 residues. V lost 3 bases to trimming and J lost 5 bases, with 15 bases between them. In DNA form, the CDR3 reads TGCAGTGCTAGGTCGTCCAGCCCTTTAGATACGCAGTATTTT. It is translated as CSARSSSPLDTQYF.

V gene TRBV12-3 or TRBV12-4 combines with J gene TRBJ2-7, with 9 nucleotides matching TRBD1. J lost 3 bases, V lost 8 bases, and 5 bases had no gene match. The CDR3 has 13 amino acids. The chain's CDR3 is CASGDRVLYEQYF. The CDR3 DNA sequence: TGTGCCAGCGGGGACAGGGTTCTCTACGAGCAGTACTTC.

V and J are TRBV27 and TRBJ2-3; D might be TRBD1 (5 bases). This CDR3 region has 14 residues. Per the germline V gene, CDR1 is MNHEY and CDR2 is SMNVEV (reference sequence). Trimming pared 4 bases from V and 11 bases from J, leaving 19 bases between. The CDR3 sequence: CASSSNRAPGWQYF. The CDR3 nucleotides read TGTGCCAGCAGTTCTAACCGGGCCCCAGGGTGGCAGTATTTT.

The chain carries TRBV2 and TRBJ2-2; D might be TRBD2 (7 bases). The CDR3 runs 15 residues. Trimming stripped 6 bases from V and 3 bases from J, with 14 bases between. The V gene's germline CDR1 is SNHLY and CDR2 FYNNEI. Here the CDR3 DNA reads TGTGCCAGCAGGTCGGGGGGCCTGTACACCGGGGAGCTGTTTTTT. Amino acids: CASRSGGLYTGELFF.

The chain joins TRBV19 to TRBJ2-1; D is unclear. The CDR3 has 15 amino acids. Trimming cost V 5 bases and J 3 bases, with 14 bases left between them. The germline V gene encodes CDR1 LNHDA and CDR2 SQIVND (reference sequence). CDR3 sequence (DNA): TGTGCCAGTAGTGTCCCCGGATATAACTACAATGAGCAGTTCTTC. Translating gives CASSVPGYNYNEQFF.

The chain joins TRBV4-3 to TRBJ2-7; 7 nucleotides match TRBD2. The CDR3 has 16 residues. Trimming removed 4 bases from V and 0 bases from J; junction bases left unmatched: 9. CDR1 LGHNA and CDR2 YSLEER come from the germline V gene. In nucleotides, the CDR3 is TGCGCCAGCAGCCCTAGCGTCAGGGAGGGCTCCTACGAGCAGTACTTC. Its translation: CASSPSVREGSYEQYF.

The chain joins TRBV4-1 to TRBJ1-2, with D maybe TRBD1 (5 bases). Germline V gene lookup returns CDR1 MGHRA and CDR2 YSYEKL. CDR3 size: 14 residues. V gave up 5 bases and J gave up 1 base, with 11 bases separating them. In DNA, the CDR3 is TGCGCCAGCAGCACCCGGGGGAATAACTATGGCTACACCTTC. Its protein is CASSTRGNNYGYTF.

This rearrangement joins TRBV5-1 to TRBJ2-7; the D gene is possibly TRBD2 (5 bases). The CDR3 spans 16 residues. Germline V gene sequence: CDR1 SGHRS, CDR2 YFSETQ. V lost 5 bases and J lost 2, with 20 bases in between. The CDR3 is CASRHTSGLEAYEQYF. CDR3 DNA sequence: TGCGCCAGCAGACACACCTCTGGATTGGAGGCCTACGAGCAGTACTTC.

A few counts support this clonotype. J is TRBJ1-1 and V is TRBV7-2, with 7 bases fitting TRBD1. J lost 9 bases, V lost 2 bases, and 6 bases had no gene match. CDR3 length: 13 amino acids. Germline V lookup: CDR1 SGHTA, CDR2 FQGNSA. As DNA, the CDR3 is TGTGCCAGCAGCTTATTAGGGGGCCGCAAAGCTTTCTTT. Translated, it gives CASSLLGGRKAFF.

This clonotype was observed a handful of times. The chain employs TRBV20-1 and TRBJ2-2; D gene uncertain. Deletions cut 8 bases from V and 2 bases from J, with 15 bases between. Germline assignment: CDR1 DFQATT and CDR2 SNEGSKA (reference sequence). This CDR3 has 14 residues. The CDR3 loop reads CSPSMAPNTGELFF. Here the CDR3 DNA reads TGCAGTCCCTCAATGGCACCTAACACCGGGGAGCTGTTTTTT.

This clonotype was picked up a small number of times. J is TRBJ1-4 and V is TRBV12-3 or TRBV12-4; no definite D call. This CDR3 spans 13 amino acids. The ends were cut back, 3 bases at V and 8 bases at J, with 10 bases in the middle. CDR3 amino acids: CASSFIRGEKLFF. CDR3 coding DNA: TGTGCCAGCAGTTTTATTCGGGGAGAAAAACTGTTTTTT.

This chain connects TRBV7-3 to TRBJ2-1, with 7 nucleotides matching TRBD1. The J segment lost 4 bases and the V segment lost 0 bases, leaving 3 bases of the junction unmatched. Germline V gene sequence: CDR1 SGHTA, CDR2 FQGTGA. This CDR3 is 15 amino acids long. CDR3 nucleotide sequence: TGTGCCAGCAGCTTAACGGGACAGATATACAATGAGCAGTTCTTC. As protein: CASSLTGQIYNEQFF.

The chain couples TRBV24-1 to TRBJ2-5; TRBD2 agrees at 10 bases. The CDR3 covers 18 residues. Germline V gene sequence: CDR1 KGHDR, CDR2 SFDVKD. Trimming took 8 bases from V and 4 from J; bases not matched to a gene: 18. The CDR3 nucleotides read TGTGCCACCATCGGTGTGGGAGCGGGGGGGCCTTTCTCAGAGACCCAGTACTTC. Translating gives CATIGVGAGGPFSETQYF.

This clonotype has just a few counts. J is TRBJ2-2 and V is TRBV24-1; D may be TRBD1 (6 bases). Germline V gives CDR1 KGHDR, CDR2 SFDVKD. The V end was cut by 5 bases, the J end by 6 bases, with 12 bases between. This CDR3 is built from 14 residues. In DNA form, the CDR3 reads TGTGCCACCAGTGTGAGGGGGAGAGCCGGGGAGCTGTTTTTT. Encoded protein: CATSVRGRAGELFF.

The rearrangement uses TRBV15 and TRBJ2-3; 10 nucleotides align to TRBD2. V shed 0 bases and J 6 bases; nucleotides not matched to a gene: 12. The CDR3 loop spans 18 amino acids. Germline lookup yields CDR1 LNHNV and CDR2 YYDKDF (reference sequence). The CDR3 coding sequence is TGTGCCACCAGCAGAGATTCGAAGCGGGGGGGCCAGGGGGATACGCAGTATTTT. It specifies CATSRDSKRGGQGDTQYF.

This clonotype was counted between two and nine times. The rearrangement joins TRBV15 to TRBJ2-1; D ambiguous. The CDR3 totals 15 residues. Trimming removed 0 bases at V and 2 bases at J, with 8 bases between. CDR1 and CDR2 (germline): LNHNV, YYDKDF (reference sequence). The CDR3 DNA sequence: TGTGCCACCAGCAGAGACAGGATGACCTACAATGAGCAGTTCTTC. It translates to CATSRDRMTYNEQFF.

The chain recombines TRBV12-3 or TRBV12-4 with TRBJ2-3; D unresolved. There are 16 residues in the CDR3. Trimming shortened V by 3 bases and J by 0 bases, and 13 bases separated the two germline ends. The CDR3 here is CASSFGPTLSTDTQYF. The CDR3 DNA follows: TGTGCCAGCAGTTTTGGCCCCACCCTCAGCACAGATACGCAGTATTTT.

This clonotype occurred a few times. V gene TRBV20-1 combines with J gene TRBJ2-1; 12 bases are a match to TRBD2. Germline V lookup: CDR1 DFQATT, CDR2 SNEGSKA (reference sequence). CDR3 length: 18 residues. Losses at the gene ends were 0 bases for V and 1 base for J; bases not matched to a gene: 7. CDR3 sequence (DNA): TGCAGTGCTAGAGATCCCACAGGACTAGCGGGGTCCTACAATGAGCAGTTCTTC. This translates into CSARDPTGLAGSYNEQFF.